This T cell receptor beta chain was recovered during a study of blood T cell repertoires in COVID-19. The germline CDR1 and CDR2 sequences are SGHAT and FQNNGV. CDR3 size: 14 residues. Trimming took 0 bases from V and 8 from J, leaving 13 bases between them. Produced via immunoSEQ multiplex PCR; TCRdb's table is partial and in-frame only. Of over 25,000 clones in the sample, over 80% are singletons; the top ten hold about 67%. This rearrangement joins TRBV11-2 to TRBJ1-2; tentative D call: TRBD1 (5 bases). The TCR sequence derives from a man aged 65 to 79 with acute or convalescent COVID-19. The sample consisted of peripheral blood. The CDR3 DNA sequence: TGTGCCAGCAGCTTAGATCTCAGGGTCGGGGGCTACACCTTC. Translated: CASSLDLRVGGYTF.